The 27 T cell receptor beta chains presented below share a single source sample, sequenced in a study of blood T cell repertoires in COVID-19 (TCRdb year 2020). Preparation of the library involved the immunoSEQ multiplex PCR assay. Drawn from immuneACCESS, this table holds only the in-frame rearrangements with V and J called that TCRdb kept. Clones are partly lost; checked studies trace under half to an unresolved V gene and leave the rest unexplained. The sample includes 250,000 to 350,000 clones, with about 83% observed a single time. The top ten clonotypes cover 0.95% to 1.5% of the sample. Source material: peripheral blood. These receptors were collected from a woman aged 45-65 years with acute or convalescent COVID-19.

This chain links TRBV9 with TRBJ2-3, with a possible D match to TRBD2 (6 bases). The CDR3 sequence is 15 residues long. V lost 0 bases to trimming and J lost 1 base, with 9 bases between them. Germline CDR1 reads SGDLS; CDR2 reads YYNGEE. CDR3 DNA: TGTGCCAGCAGCGTAGAGGAGGGAGGCACAGATACGCAGTATTTT. Translated, it gives CASSVEEGGTDTQYF.

CDR3 protein: CAWSTGLYNEQFF. In DNA form, the CDR3 reads TGTGCCTGGAGCACGGGGTTGTACAATGAGCAGTTCTTC. The genes are TRBV30 and TRBJ2-1; a weak D match, TRBD2 (5 bases). Looked up from germline, CDR1 is GTSNPN and CDR2 is SVGIG (reference sequence). The CDR3 loop spans 13 amino acids. Trimming removed 3 bases at V and 4 bases at J, with 10 bases between.

This clone was observed once. The rearrangement links TRBV20-1 to TRBJ1-1; D remains unclear. CDR1 and CDR2 from the germline V gene are DFQATT and SNEGSKA (reference sequence). V was clipped by 6 bases and J by 3 bases, with 8 bases between them. This CDR3 contains 11 residues. The DNA for the CDR3 is TGCAGTGCCGGGGAGTACACTGAAGCTTTCTTT. Translated, it gives CSAGEYTEAFF.

The V and J genes are TRBV7-3 and TRBJ1-6; TRBD1 might be the D (5 bases). Trimming took off 3 bases at V and 3 bases at J, with 9 bases between the two ends. This CDR3 has 15 amino acids. CDR1 and CDR2 from the germline V gene are SGHTA and FQGTGA. As DNA, the CDR3 is TGTGCCAGCAGCTTGACAGTGAACTATAATTCACCCCTCCACTTT. Translating gives CASSLTVNYNSPLHF.

This chain connects TRBV6-5 to TRBJ1-2; 9 nucleotides align to TRBD1. The CDR3 contains 14 residues. Trimming removed 4 bases from V and 6 bases from J; junction bases left unmatched: 6. Germline CDR1 is MNHEY and CDR2 is SVGAGI. The CDR3 sequence: CASSSADRGNGYTF. The CDR3 DNA is TGTGCCAGCAGTTCCGCAGACAGGGGGAATGGCTACACCTTC.

V and J are TRBV11-2 and TRBJ1-1, with D possibly being TRBD1 (6 bases). The CDR3 consists of 13 residues. In germline, CDR1 is SGHAT, CDR2 FQNNGV. Trimming removed 5 bases at V and 1 base at J, with 8 bases between. The CDR3 DNA is TGTGCCAGCAGCCAGGGACAGAACACTGAAGCTTTCTTT. Translating gives CASSQGQNTEAFF. Full variable domain (missing parts from reference TRBV11-2 and TRBJ1-1): EAGVAQSPRYKIIEKRQSVAFWCNPISGHATLYWYQQILGQGPKLLIQFQNNGVVDDSQLPKDRFSAERLKGVDSTLKIQPAKLEDSAVYLCASSQGQNTEAFFGQGTRLTVV.

The chain carries TRBV5-4 and TRBJ2-7; TRBD1 matches at 8 bases. Looked up from germline, CDR1 is SGHNT and CDR2 is YYREEE (reference sequence). V trimming: 3 bases; J trimming: 4 bases; junction bases outside the gene matches: 6. CDR3 length: 14 residues. The chain's CDR3 is CASSSQGAGYEQYF. The CDR3 DNA reads TGTGCCAGCAGCTCTCAGGGGGCGGGATACGAGCAGTACTTC.

The rearrangement links TRBV5-1 to TRBJ1-2; D is unresolved. There are 13 residues in the CDR3. Trimming left V 2 bases short and J 3 bases short, with 8 bases between. Germline V CDR1 and CDR2: SGHRS, YFSETQ. Here the CDR3 DNA reads TGCGCCAGCAGCTTTACGAGGGACTATGGCTACACCTTC. It is translated as CASSFTRDYGYTF. The complete variable domain, with remaining parts taken from reference TRBV5-1 and TRBJ1-2, reads KAGVTQTPRYLIKTRGQQVTLSCSPISGHRSVSWYQQTPGQGLQFLFEYFSETQRNKGNFPGRFSGRQFSNSRSEMNVSTLELGDSALYLCASSFTRDYGYTFGSGTRLTVV.

The chain has TRBV6-2 or TRBV6-3 and TRBJ1-6; TRBD1 aligns across 8 bases. This CDR3 contains 14 residues. The germline V gene encodes CDR1 MNHEY and CDR2 SVGEGT. The trim removed 6 bases at V and 9 bases at J, leaving 7 bases unmatched. The CDR3 region is CASSRETGASPLHF. The CDR3 DNA reads as TGTGCCAGCAGCCGGGAGACAGGGGCTTCACCCCTCCACTTT.

The V gene is TRBV25-1, the J gene TRBJ1-1; 7 bases are shared with TRBD1. Germline V gene lookup returns CDR1 MGHDK and CDR2 SYGVNS. This CDR3 is built from 15 residues. The ends lost 1 base at V and 2 bases at J; junction bases unmatched: 4. The CDR3, as DNA: TGTGCCAGCAGTGAATGGGACAGAAAAAACACTGAAGCTTTCTTT. Protein product: CASSEWDRKNTEAFF.

The rearrangement joins TRBV2 to TRBJ1-3, with D unresolved. Trimming removed 8 bases from V and 0 bases from J, with 8 bases in between. Looked up from germline, CDR1 is SNHLY and CDR2 is FYNNEI. The CDR3 loop spans 13 amino acids. The CDR3 sequence is CASCVDSGNTIYF. CDR3 DNA: TGTGCCAGCTGTGTAGACTCTGGAAACACCATATATTTT.

This sequence joins TRBV6-4 and TRBJ2-3; D possibly corresponds to TRBD1 (6 bases). CDR3 size: 15 residues. The V gene lost 3 bases and the J gene lost 0 bases, with 10 bases spanning the gap. From germline, CDR1 is MRHNA and CDR2 SNTAGT. CDR3 DNA sequence: TGTGCCAGCAGTGAGGAAGGGGGTAGCACAGATACGCAGTATTTT. It is translated as CASSEEGGSTDTQYF.

The chain recombines TRBV5-4 with TRBJ1-1; D might be TRBD1 (6 bases). V shed 4 bases and J shed 3 bases, with 13 bases lying between them. CDR3 size: 14 residues. The germline V gene encodes CDR1 SGHNT and CDR2 YYREEE (reference sequence). DNA for the CDR3: TGTGCCAGCAGCCGACAGGATCGGGACACTGAAGCTTTCTTT. Its protein product is CASSRQDRDTEAFF.

The chain links TRBV29-1 to TRBJ1-1; D is ambiguous. The length of the CDR3 is 17 residues. The V end was cut by 6 bases, the J end by 0 bases, with 23 bases between. Germline V gene sequence: CDR1 SQVTM, CDR2 ANQGSEA. This CDR3 is CSVPTSQVGTLNTEAFF. In DNA form, the CDR3 reads TGCAGCGTCCCAACGTCCCAGGTAGGCACCTTGAACACTGAAGCTTTCTTT.

The V gene is TRBV5-6, the J gene TRBJ2-6; no firm D call. Trimming cost V 0 bases and J 2 bases, with 6 bases left between them. The germline gives CDR1 SGHDT, CDR2 YYEEEE. There are 15 residues in the CDR3. The CDR3 sequence: CASSLEWPGANVLTF. The CDR3 DNA is TGTGCCAGCAGCTTGGAGTGGCCTGGGGCCAACGTCCTGACTTTC.

V and J are TRBV27 and TRBJ1-4, with 7 positions matching TRBD1. J lost 0 bases, V lost 2 bases, and 0 bases had no gene match. The V gene's germline CDR1 is MNHEY and CDR2 SMNVEV (reference sequence). The CDR3 runs 15 residues. The CDR3 sequence is CASSLQGATNEKLFF. Here the CDR3 DNA reads TGTGCCAGCAGTTTACAGGGGGCAACTAATGAAAAACTGTTTTTT.

The V and J genes are TRBV19 and TRBJ1-1, with TRBD1 matching 7 bases. The CDR3 has 14 residues. CDR1 and CDR2 (germline): LNHDA, SQIVND (reference sequence). V shed 10 bases and J 0 bases; nucleotides not matched to a gene: 8. The CDR3 loop reads CATEGAGMNTEAFF. The CDR3 nucleotides read TGTGCCACTGAGGGGGCAGGGATGAACACTGAAGCTTTCTTT.

V is TRBV4-1 and J is TRBJ1-2; D is perhaps TRBD1 (5 bases). The ends were cut back, 3 bases at V and 1 base at J, with 15 bases in the middle. The CDR3 runs to 16 residues. Germline V lookup: CDR1 MGHRA, CDR2 YSYEKL. The CDR3 DNA follows: TGCGCCAGCAGCCATCCCCAAAGGGGCCTTAACTATGGCTACACCTTC. This codes for CASSHPQRGLNYGYTF.

This chain connects TRBV29-1 to TRBJ2-4; D possibly corresponds to TRBD1 (6 bases). Germline V gene sequence: CDR1 SQVTM, CDR2 ANQGSEA. This CDR3 spans 14 amino acids. With 4 bases removed from V and 6 bases from J, the gap between germline ends came to 16 bases. CDR3 sequence reads: CSVGWQGFGNIQYF. CDR3 nucleotide sequence: TGCAGCGTTGGTTGGCAGGGGTTCGGAAACATTCAGTACTTC. The full variable domain, with the rest looked up from reference TRBV29-1 and TRBJ2-4, is SAVISQKPSRDICQRGTSLTIQCQVDSQVTMMFWYRQQPGQSLTLIATANQGSEATYESGFVIDKFPISRPNLTFSTLTVSNMSPEDSSIYLCSVGWQGFGNIQYFGAGTRLSVL.

V is TRBV11-2 and J is TRBJ2-2; TRBD2 agrees at 7 bases. This CDR3 contains 15 residues. Germline V gene sequence: CDR1 SGHAT, CDR2 FQNNGV. The ends lost 6 bases at V and 5 bases at J; junction bases unmatched: 9. The CDR3 bases are TGTGCCAGCAGTTCGGGGGGTGGCAGGACCGGGGAGCTGTTTTTT. Residues: CASSSGGGRTGELFF. Using reference TRBV11-2 and TRBJ2-2 for the parts outside the CDR3, the full variable domain is EAGVAQSPRYKIIEKRQSVAFWCNPISGHATLYWYQQILGQGPKLLIQFQNNGVVDDSQLPKDRFSAERLKGVDSTLKIQPAKLEDSAVYLCASSSGGGRTGELFFGEGSRLTVL.

This clone was counted between two and nine times. The chain joins TRBV30 to TRBJ2-1, with TRBD2 identical over 8 bases. This CDR3 contains 14 residues. The germline V gene encodes CDR1 GTSNPN and CDR2 SVGIG (reference sequence). Trimming took 1 base from V and 7 from J; bases not matched to a gene: 6. This CDR3 reads CAWSDGRAGNEQFF. The CDR3 DNA sequence: TGTGCCTGGAGTGACGGGAGGGCAGGTAATGAGCAGTTCTTC. The full variable domain, rest sourced from reference TRBV30 and TRBJ2-1, is SQTIHQWPATLVQPVGSPLSLECTVEGTSNPNLYWYRQAAGRGLQLLFYSVGIGQISSEVPQNLSASRPQDRQFILSSKKLLLSDSGFYLCAWSDGRAGNEQFFGPGTRLTVL.

The rearrangement links TRBV6-6 to TRBJ1-2, with unresolved D. This CDR3 is built from 14 residues. Trimming shortened V by 6 bases and J by 0 bases, and 11 bases separated the two germline ends. Germline values: CDR1 MNHNY, CDR2 SVGAGI (reference sequence). The CDR3 sequence is CASRQQTTNYGYTF. As DNA, the CDR3 is TGTGCCAGCAGACAGCAGACAACTAACTATGGCTACACCTTC.

The CDR3 DNA is TGTGCCAGCACCCCTAGCTCACGCTTCTACGAGCAGTACTTC. This codes for CASTPSSRFYEQYF. The V call is TRBV6-5, the J call TRBJ2-7; weak D call: TRBD2 (5 bases). CDR1 and CDR2 from the germline V gene are MNHEY and SVGAGI. This CDR3 has 14 residues. Trimming stripped 7 bases from V and 3 bases from J, with 16 bases between.

The V gene is TRBV10-1, the J gene TRBJ1-1; possibly TRBD1 for D (6 bases). This CDR3 spans 13 amino acids. The germline CDR1 and CDR2 sequences are WNHNN and SYGVQD (reference sequence). The germline V and J ends were trimmed by 6 bases and 3 bases, with 11 bases remaining between them. The CDR3 nucleotides read TGCGCCAGCAGGATGGACAGATACACTGAAGCTTTCTTT. It translates to CASRMDRYTEAFF.

The chain recombines TRBV7-2 with TRBJ2-3, with TRBD1 matching 7 bases. The J segment lost 4 bases and the V segment lost 4 bases, leaving 2 bases of the junction unmatched. The CDR3 sequence is 13 residues long. CDR1 is SGHTA, CDR2 FQGNSA, per germline. The CDR3 region has the DNA TGTGCCAGCAGCTCCGACAGGGCAGATACGCAGTATTTT. Residues: CASSSDRADTQYF. The whole variable domain, remainder taken from reference TRBV7-2 and TRBJ2-3, is GAGVSQSPSNKVTEKGKDVELRCDPISGHTALYWYRQSLGQGLEFLIYFQGNSAPDKSGLPSDRFSAERTGGSVSTLTIQRTQQEDSAVYLCASSSDRADTQYFGPGTRLTVL.

The gene calls are TRBV11-3 and TRBJ2-2; weak D call: TRBD1 (6 bases). V dropped 5 bases and J dropped 0 bases, with 13 bases sitting between them. The CDR3 is 16 residues long. CDR1 is SGHNT and CDR2 is YENEEA in the germline V gene. As DNA, the CDR3 is TGTGCCAGCAGCCTCCGGGACATATCGAACACCGGGGAGCTGTTTTTT. The encoded protein is CASSLRDISNTGELFF.

This sequence joins TRBV10-3 and TRBJ1-1; D is possibly TRBD1 (5 bases). Trimming cost V 7 bases and J 11 bases, with 20 bases left between them. The germline V gene encodes CDR1 ENHRY and CDR2 SYGVKD. CDR3 size: 13 residues. CDR3 residues: CAIKVAREEEAFF. CDR3 nucleotides: TGTGCCATCAAGGTCGCCAGGGAGGAAGAGGCTTTCTTT.